The clone carrying this TCR beta chain has only a few counts. What it recognizes is unknown. This sample was included in a study of cytomegalovirus exposure and HLA in healthy donors. For the study at large: Among fewer than 500 genotyped donors, 65% to 90% fell in the Caucasian-associated ancestry cluster.

The V end lost 5 bases, the J end lost 8 bases, and 10 bases lay between the germline ends. The CDR3 is made up of 11 amino acids. Germline loops: CDR1 SGDLS, CDR2 YYNGEE. Study-level findings and limits: The study listed 150 to 200 cytomegalovirus-associated TCR beta chains. Reportedly, a later analysis found an Asian-associated ancestry cluster had fewer N-insertions than the approximately 640-donor mean. With later analysis, a missense DCLRE1C variant became linked to TCR beta V- and J-gene trimming.

The PCR ran on 60 Vbeta and 13 Jbeta primers. Assay used: immunoSEQ multiplex PCR; TCRdb lists only in-frame clones, some missing. The sample consists of fewer than 300,000 clones, 80% of them appearing once. This sequence originates from a girl between 2 and 10 years old in good health and CMV-seronegative. Sequencing was carried out using PBMCs. V is TRBV9 and J is TRBJ1-2, with D possibly being TRBD1 (5 bases). The CDR3 loop reads CASRMGGGYTF. CDR3 in DNA: TGTGCCAGCAGGATGGGGGGGGGCTACACCTTC.